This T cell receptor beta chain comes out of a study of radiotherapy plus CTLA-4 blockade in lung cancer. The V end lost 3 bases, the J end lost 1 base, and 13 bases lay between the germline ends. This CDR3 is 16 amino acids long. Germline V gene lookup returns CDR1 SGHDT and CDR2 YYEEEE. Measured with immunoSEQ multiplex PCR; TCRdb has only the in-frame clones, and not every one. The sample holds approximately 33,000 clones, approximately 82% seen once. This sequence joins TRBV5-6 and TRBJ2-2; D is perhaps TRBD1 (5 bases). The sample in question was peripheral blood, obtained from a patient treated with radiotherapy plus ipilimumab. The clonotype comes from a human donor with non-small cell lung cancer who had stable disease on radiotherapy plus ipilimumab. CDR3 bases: TGTGCCAGCAGCTCTGCAAGGGGAAGGAACACCGGGGAGCTGTTTTTT. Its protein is CASSSARGRNTGELFF.